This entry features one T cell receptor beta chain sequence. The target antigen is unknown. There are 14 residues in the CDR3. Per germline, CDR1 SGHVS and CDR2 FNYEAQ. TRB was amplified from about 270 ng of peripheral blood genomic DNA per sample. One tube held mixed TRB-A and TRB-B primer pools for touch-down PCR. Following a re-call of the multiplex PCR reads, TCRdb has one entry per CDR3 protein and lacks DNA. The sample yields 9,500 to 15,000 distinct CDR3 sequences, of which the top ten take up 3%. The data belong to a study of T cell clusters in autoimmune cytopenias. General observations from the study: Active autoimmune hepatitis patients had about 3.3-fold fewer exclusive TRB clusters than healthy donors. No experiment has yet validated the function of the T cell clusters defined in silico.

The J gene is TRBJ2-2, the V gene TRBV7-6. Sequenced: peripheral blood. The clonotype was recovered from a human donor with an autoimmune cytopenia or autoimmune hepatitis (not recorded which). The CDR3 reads CASSDQTSTGELFF.